What follows is one T cell receptor (beta chain) and its context. As yet, its antigen is unknown. The data are from a study of identifying expanded T cells in peripheral blood. Study-wide findings and caveats: Technical replicates showed 0.9 to 1.5 changed clones; two weeks roughly 16; four weeks 19. Across healthy donors, higher total template counts meant significantly greater roughly 2-week count variance.

The CDR3 is made up of 14 amino acids. The V gene's germline CDR1 is LNHDA and CDR2 SQIVND (reference sequence). Trimming pared 10 bases from V and 0 bases from J, leaving 15 bases between. Here immunoSEQ multiplex PCR was the method, and the copy in TCRdb shows in-frame clones only, minus some. Among some 120,000 clones listed, approximately 84% were seen once. Healthy donors had no documented immune events, such as infections, while sampled. The TCR originated in a person aged 18 to 70 in good health. Sequenced: blood. The chain couples TRBV19 to TRBJ1-1, with unresolved D. This CDR3 is CATRREHMNTEAFF. The DNA for the CDR3 is TGTGCCACAAGACGGGAGCACATGAACACTGAAGCTTTCTTT.